This TCR beta chain was sequenced for a study of CD8 T cells in ankylosing spondylitis. General study findings and limits: Seemingly distinctive of ankylosing spondylitis blood was a TCR beta motif formed by eight highly homologous variants. In peripheral blood, disease-linked CD8+ clones occurred at relatively low frequencies. Reportedly, disease-linked clones are significantly enriched in ankylosing spondylitis patients' matched synovial fluid.

In regard to this clonotype: Its antigen is currently unknown.

Quantitative 5'-RACE with molecular barcodes was used to make the TCR beta libraries. TCRdb re-derived calls from the 5' RACE reads in MiXCR, one entry per CDR3 protein. The table records approximately 200,000 distinct CDR3 sequences, 10% to 15% of them present only once. The ends lost 4 bases at V and 7 bases at J; junction bases unmatched: 4. In germline, CDR1 is MRHNA, CDR2 SNTAGT. This CDR3 comprises 15 residues. V gene TRBV6-4 combines with J gene TRBJ2-1, with 13 positions matching TRBD2. The origin of this receptor is a female donor with ankylosing spondylitis or in good health (not recorded which). Sequencing used blood, either unsorted or a sorted T cell fraction (not recorded which). CDR3 amino acids: CASSARTSGRNEQFF. CDR3 bases: TGTGCCAGCAGTGCCCGGACTAGCGGGAGAAATGAGCAGTTCTTC.